The entry below describes one T cell receptor beta chain. Its specific antigen is unknown. One base away there is no much larger clone; base qualities are not given. The data belong to a study of T cell responses to AZD1222 COVID-19 vaccine (dated by TCRdb to the early 2020s). Background on the whole study: AZD1222 recipients given second doses at about 4 weeks or at about 12 weeks were pooled, since spike-specific TCR depth and breadth were not found to differ between the two schedules. Trial participants were enrolled by age into subgroups of 18-55, 56-69 and 70-plus years, and about 150, 27 and 61 TCR-sequenced participants, respectively, were included in these subgroups. TCR sequencing covered 233 trial participants: some 210 given two doses of AZD1222 and some 25 given two doses of MenACWY control vaccine. On the study overall, not on this receptor specifically: CD4 TCRs associated with the vaccine covered the entire spike protein, and the dominant responses were in regions 160-218 and 743-854. Conclusions about previously exposed vaccinees are limited because only 6 or 7 AZD1222 recipients were SARS-CoV-2 seropositive at baseline. Participants were mostly white British, with more females than males. The authors suggested clonal diversity may have been underestimated. Reportedly, almost half of the unique spike-specific TCRs recognized epitopes lying outside the regions that are mutated in the B.1.351 and B.1.1.7 variants. No day 14 peak-response samples were available, so repertoires were characterized only after the peak T cell response. Spike-specific TCR breadth and depth rose significantly after two AZD1222 doses compared with day 0 and with MenACWY recipients. The 56-69-year group was small, and its depth increase did not reach significance, likely because of low power.

Sample time point, as interpreted from the label and publication: baseline before first vaccination. Samples from vaccinated people were obtained from the UK trials COV001 and COV002, which included a single-blind randomized controlled phase 2/3 trial of AZD1222 (ChAdOx1 nCoV-19) in healthy adults. Trial participant PBMC samples were collected at day 0 and day 28 after the second dose for TCRbeta chain sequencing. The CDR3 regions of human TCRbeta chains were subjected to immunosequencing. In the paper's pipeline: TCRs in the repertoires were matched against a reference library of SARS-CoV-2-specific TCRs that had been generated with the MIRA antigen-specificity platform. Breadth was defined as the fraction of unique TCRs that were SARS-CoV-2-associated. Depth was defined as the fraction of total T cells that were SARS-CoV-2-associated. Using the MIRA data, every spike-specific TCR was mapped to the spike region that the TCR reacted to and assigned to either a CD4 or a CD8 class. Log10-transformed breadth and depth values were compared by one-way ANOVA with Sidak's multiple comparisons tests. Sourced from immuneACCESS, this table was stored by TCRdb with only in-frame sequences that have V and J called. A share of the clones is absent; for the studies checked, an unresolved V gene accounts for under half, and the remainder has no known explanation. V and J calls and clone size are as listed in that table; D and trimming were resolved from the DNA. This sample comprises 130,000 to 150,000 clones, 75% to 90% of them detected only once. The top ten clones comprise more than 1.5% of the sample.

According to the germline V gene, CDR1 reads MGHRA and CDR2 reads YSYEKL. The cysteine opens and the phenylalanine closes a CDR3 of 17 amino acids. CDR3 DNA only is kept here, 51 bases in frame from base 1. Trimming at the junction amounts to 1 base on V and 4 bases on J, and the germline ends lie 19 bases apart. This sequence uses TRBV4-1 and TRBJ1-1; the D gene is possibly TRBD1, with 5 bases matching. The source was peripheral blood, collected on day 0 of AZD1222 vaccination. The clonotype was recovered from an adult in good health. CDR3 sequence: CASSQVNIGTMGTEAFF. At the DNA level, the sequence is TGCGCCAGCAGCCAAGTTAATATCGGGACGATGGGCACTGAAGCTTTCTTT.